These 30 T cell receptor beta chains share one sample of origin, sequenced in a study of T cells in Graves' hyperthyroidism and ophthalmopathy. Regions amplified from RNA transcripts were the TCR beta CDR3 regions. During a first-round RT-PCR of the TCR CDR3, the HTBI primer set was used. TCRdb passed the multiplex PCR reads through MiXCR, listing each CDR3 protein once. The sample includes some 600,000 distinct CDR3 sequences, about 14% seen only once; the top ten take under 7%. Sequencing was carried out using blood. These TCRs come from a woman younger than 45 with Graves' hyperthyroidism that later progressed to Graves' ophthalmopathy.

This clonotype came up a few times. The V and J genes are TRBV29-1 and TRBJ2-6; D not resolved. Germline V lookup: CDR1 SQVTM, CDR2 ANQGSEA. This CDR3 has 14 amino acids. V lost 5 bases to trimming and J lost 0 bases, with 8 bases between them. The CDR3 loop reads CSVKLSSGANVLTF. Here the CDR3 DNA reads TGCAGCGTTAAACTTTCCTCTGGGGCCAACGTCCTGACTTTC. Complete variable domain (other parts from reference TRBV29-1 and TRBJ2-6): SAVISQKPSRDICQRGTSLTIQCQVDSQVTMMFWYRQQPGQSLTLIATANQGSEATYESGFVIDKFPISRPNLTFSTLTVSNMSPEDSSIYLCSVKLSSGANVLTFGAGSRLTVL.

The chain combines TRBV4-2 with TRBJ2-5; perhaps TRBD2 as D (7 bases). This CDR3 spans 14 amino acids. Trimming pared 1 base from V and 5 bases from J, leaving 11 bases between. The germline V gene has CDR1 LGHNA and CDR2 YNFKEQ. CDR3 DNA: TGTGCCAGCAGCCAAGCAGAGGGGGGGGAGACCCAGTACTTC. Translating it yields CASSQAEGGETQYF.

The chain uses TRBV19 and TRBJ2-7; D is unresolved. Germline loops: CDR1 LNHDA, CDR2 SQIVND (reference sequence). V lost 3 bases and J 2 bases, leaving 8 bases between the germline ends. This CDR3 has 13 amino acids. CDR3 loop: CASSMGSTYEQYF. CDR3 coding DNA: TGTGCCAGTAGTATGGGCTCAACCTACGAGCAGTACTTC.

The chain joins TRBV13 to TRBJ1-1, with D perhaps matching TRBD1 (5 bases). Germline values: CDR1 PRHDT, CDR2 FYEKMQ (reference sequence). The CDR3 loop spans 17 amino acids. V lost 0 bases to trimming and J lost 0 bases, with 14 bases between them. As DNA, the CDR3 is TGTGCCAGCAGCTTAGGCGGCCAGGGCGCTTTGAACACTGAAGCTTTCTTT. Translated, it gives CASSLGGQGALNTEAFF.

There are many counts of this clonotype. The CDR3 coding sequence is TGTGCCACCAGCCAAAACTACGAGCAGTACTTC. This sequence encodes CATSQNYEQYF. V and J are TRBV24-1 and TRBJ2-7; D gene uncertain. The CDR3 sequence is 11 residues long. CDR1 is KGHDR and CDR2 is SFDVKD in the germline V gene. The V gene lost 7 bases and the J gene lost 3 bases, with 6 bases spanning the gap.

Only one count was recorded for this clonotype. This sequence joins TRBV7-9 and TRBJ1-1; D is unresolved. CDR1 and CDR2 from the germline V gene are SEHNR and FQNEAQ (reference sequence). The CDR3 runs to 14 residues. V lost 7 bases to trimming and J lost 0 bases, with 12 bases between them. The CDR3 is CASTNFVMNTEAFF. CDR3 coding DNA: TGTGCCAGCACCAACTTTGTCATGAACACTGAAGCTTTCTTT.

This clonotype was counted at least ten times. This chain uses TRBV7-9 with TRBJ2-2, with 9 bases lining up with TRBD2. CDR3 size: 16 residues. The V segment lost 5 bases and the J segment 1 base; nucleotides outside the gene matches: 5. In germline, CDR1 is SEHNR, CDR2 FQNEAQ (reference sequence). CDR3 sequence (DNA): TGTGCCAGCAGCCGGGTGACTAGCGGGAACACCGGGGAGCTGTTTTTT. This gives the protein CASSRVTSGNTGELFF.

Concerning this clonotype: At one boundary the junction diverges from the germline segment, which might be a read error. The chain is built from TRBV30 and TRBJ1-2, with D unresolved. Germline CDR1 reads GTSNPN; CDR2 reads SVGIG (reference sequence). This CDR3 spans 11 amino acids. CDR3 protein: CAGRGRGGYTF. CDR3 nucleotides: TGTGCCGGGAGAGGCCGGGGTGGCTACACCTTC.

This clonotype showed up just a few times. The germline gene is not matched at one end of the junction; a read error may be the cause. The V call is TRBV7-3, the J call TRBJ2-6; 7 nucleotides match TRBD2. In germline, CDR1 is SGHTA, CDR2 FQGTGA. CDR3 size: 17 residues. The CDR3 here is CASSLAAESSGANVLTF. CDR3 in DNA: TGCGCCAGCAGCCTAGCGGCTGAAAGCTCTGGGGCCAACGTCCTGACTTTC.

The V and J genes are TRBV20-1 and TRBJ1-2, with TRBD1 matching over 7 bases. In germline, CDR1 is DFQATT, CDR2 SNEGSKA (reference sequence). The CDR3 extends over 13 amino acids. The CDR3 region has the DNA TGCACCGGATACAGGGGACAAAACTATGGCTACACCTTC. Amino acid sequence: CTGYRGQNYGYTF.

This clonotype appeared a few times. V and J are TRBV4-2 and TRBJ1-5; D remains ambiguous. Trimming removed 1 base from V and 5 bases from J, with 6 bases in between. The CDR3 length is 13 residues. The germline CDR1 and CDR2 sequences are LGHNA and YNFKEQ. The CDR3 sequence: CASSQGSDQPQHF. CDR3 DNA: TGTGCCAGCAGCCAAGGATCTGATCAGCCCCAGCATTTT.

This clonotype has a count of ten or more. The chain combines TRBV20-1 with TRBJ2-1; the match to TRBD2 covers 8 bases. Germline V lookup: CDR1 DFQATT, CDR2 SNEGSKA (reference sequence). The CDR3 runs 15 residues. With 3 bases clipped from V and 2 bases from J, the junction kept 6 bases outside the gene matches. The CDR3 DNA reads as TGCAGTGCTAGGGGCCTAGCGGGTCCCTACAATGAGCAGTTCTTC. It encodes CSARGLAGPYNEQFF.

Ten or more counts support this clonotype. The rearrangement joins TRBV12-3 or TRBV12-4 to TRBJ1-1; D is undetermined. V was cut by 3 bases and J by 3 bases, with 8 bases left in between. This CDR3 comprises 13 residues. The CDR3 protein is CASSFSGHTEAFF. The DNA of the CDR3 is TGTGCCAGCAGTTTCTCAGGACACACTGAAGCTTTCTTT.

This clonotype has just a few counts. The V and J genes are TRBV20-1 and TRBJ2-3, with D perhaps being TRBD1 or TRBD2 (6 bases each). Germline V lookup: CDR1 DFQATT, CDR2 SNEGSKA (reference sequence). Trimming removed 1 base from V and 3 bases from J, with 14 bases in between. The CDR3 is made up of 15 amino acids. CDR3 bases: TGCAGTGCTAGAGCCCACGGGGGCTCGACAGATACGCAGTATTTT. This codes for CSARAHGGSTDTQYF.

This clonotype came up a few times. The chain combines TRBV6-2 or TRBV6-3 with TRBJ2-7; 7 bases match TRBD1. The length of the CDR3 is 15 residues. V trimming: 0 bases; J trimming: 3 bases; junction bases outside the gene matches: 5. Germline loops: CDR1 MNHEY, CDR2 SVGEGT. The CDR3 here is CASSYSRDRDYEQYF. CDR3 DNA: TGTGCCAGCAGTTACTCGAGGGACAGAGACTACGAGCAGTACTTC.

This clonotype was picked up many times. V usage is TRBV7-3 and J usage is TRBJ2-7; 9 nucleotides align to TRBD2. This CDR3 is 16 amino acids long. V shed 1 base, J shed 2 bases, and the junction held 6 bases outside the gene matches. Germline V lookup: CDR1 SGHTA, CDR2 FQGTGA. The CDR3 nucleotides read TGTGCCAGCAGCTTAATCCCGGGACTAGCTCCCTACGAGCAGTACTTC. Amino acid sequence: CASSLIPGLAPYEQYF. The full variable domain, rest sourced from reference TRBV7-3 and TRBJ2-7, is GAGVSQTPSNKVTEKGKYVELRCDPISGHTALYWYRQSLGQGPEFLIYFQGTGAADDSGLPNDRFFAVRPEGSVSTLKIQRTERGDSAVYLCASSLIPGLAPYEQYFGPGTRLTVT.

CDR3 protein: CASSIRDTFNQPQHF. CDR3 coding DNA: TGTGCCAGTAGTATCCGGGACACCTTCAATCAGCCCCAGCATTTT. This chain uses TRBV19 with TRBJ1-5; weak D call: TRBD1 (6 bases). In germline, CDR1 is LNHDA, CDR2 SQIVND (reference sequence). The V end lost 3 bases, the J end lost 3 bases, and 12 bases lay between the germline ends. This CDR3 contains 15 residues.

This chain connects TRBV10-1 to TRBJ1-4; no firm D call. V was clipped by 4 bases and J by 7 bases, with 10 bases between them. Germline CDR1 reads WNHNN; CDR2 reads SYGVQD (reference sequence). CDR3 size: 13 residues. The CDR3 DNA sequence: TGCGCCAGCAGTGCGCAGGCTGGTGAAAAACTGTTTTTT. Its translation: CASSAQAGEKLFF.

This clonotype was detected ten times or more. The chain links TRBV7-2 to TRBJ1-3, with TRBD1 identical over 7 bases. V shed 3 bases and J 8 bases; nucleotides not matched to a gene: 7. The CDR3 has 14 amino acids. Germline V gives CDR1 SGHTA, CDR2 FQGNSA. CDR3 amino acids: CASSLDRPVDTIYF. The CDR3 DNA is TGTGCCAGCAGCTTGGACAGGCCGGTAGACACCATATATTTT.

This clonotype was recorded many times. The chain links TRBV10-3 to TRBJ1-6; D unresolved. Trimming cost V 10 bases and J 6 bases, with 10 bases left between them. The CDR3 is 12 amino acids. Germline V gene data show CDR1 as ENHRY and CDR2 as SYGVKD. Here the CDR3 DNA reads TGTGCCACCGGCATACCTAATTCACCCCTCCACTTT. Protein sequence: CATGIPNSPLHF.

V is TRBV6-5 and J is TRBJ2-1; the match to TRBD2 covers 7 bases. The junction had 1 base not matched to a gene; V was cut back by 0 bases and J by 5 bases. The CDR3 runs to 14 residues. Germline V gene data show CDR1 as MNHEY and CDR2 as SVGAGI. CDR3 in DNA: TGTGCCAGCAGTTACTCGCTAGCGGACAATGAGCAGTTCTTC. It specifies CASSYSLADNEQFF.

There are many counts of this clonotype. This rearrangement joins TRBV5-1 to TRBJ2-7; TRBD1 agrees at 7 bases. Germline V lookup: CDR1 SGHRS, CDR2 YFSETQ. The V gene end was trimmed by 2 bases and the J gene end by 5 bases; junction bases not matched to a gene: 7. This CDR3 comprises 14 residues. The CDR3 sequence: CASSLSGQDHEQYF. The CDR3 nucleotides are TGCGCCAGCAGCTTATCAGGACAGGATCACGAGCAGTACTTC.

This clonotype was seen a few times. The CDR3 DNA reads TGCGCCAGCAGTTACGGAAAAGAGACCCAGTACTTC. Translating it yields CASSYGKETQYF. This chain links TRBV5-1 with TRBJ2-5; D not resolved. The CDR3 is 12 amino acids. Germline values: CDR1 SGHRS, CDR2 YFSETQ. V was clipped by 5 bases and J by 3 bases, with 8 bases between them. The full variable domain, completed using reference TRBV5-1 and TRBJ2-5, is KAGVTQTPRYLIKTRGQQVTLSCSPISGHRSVSWYQQTPGQGLQFLFEYFSETQRNKGNFPGRFSGRQFSNSRSEMNVSTLELGDSALYLCASSYGKETQYFGPGTRLLVL.

This clonotype was recorded at least ten times. V is TRBV15 and J is TRBJ2-3; 9 positions agree with TRBD2. This CDR3 comprises 18 residues. CDR1 and CDR2 from the germline V gene are LNHNV and YYDKDF (reference sequence). The V and J ends lost 8 bases and 3 bases, in that order; junction bases with no gene match: 18. The CDR3 loop reads CATAQESPSREGTDTQYF. Written as DNA, the CDR3 is TGTGCCACCGCCCAAGAGAGCCCGTCGCGGGAGGGGACAGATACGCAGTATTTT.

The J gene is TRBJ2-7, the V gene TRBV7-2; 13 bases fit TRBD2. This CDR3 is 16 amino acids long. The V gene end was trimmed by 1 base and the J gene end by 6 bases; junction bases not matched to a gene: 6. Germline V lookup: CDR1 SGHTA, CDR2 FQGNSA. The DNA of the CDR3 is TGTGCCAGCAGCTTAGAGGGACTAGCGGGACAAGGCGAGCAGTACTTC. Its translation is CASSLEGLAGQGEQYF.

This clonotype came up many times. The rearrangement joins TRBV28 to TRBJ2-7; D is unclear. Germline CDR1 MDHEN, CDR2 SYDVKM. The CDR3 has 15 residues. V lost 2 bases, J lost 0 bases, and 11 bases lay in between. CDR3 sequence (DNA): TGTGCCAGCAGTTTAAGGATCACGAGCTCCTACGAGCAGTACTTC. Its translation: CASSLRITSSYEQYF. The whole variable domain, filled in from reference TRBV28 and TRBJ2-7, reads DVKVTQSSRYLVKRTGEKVFLECVQDMDHENMFWYRQDPGLGLRLIYFSYDVKMKEKGDIPEGYSVSREKKERFSLILESASTNQTSMYLCASSLRITSSYEQYFGPGTRLTVT.

This chain connects TRBV6-1 to TRBJ2-2; weak D call: TRBD1 (5 bases). From germline, CDR1 is MNHNS and CDR2 SASEGT. The CDR3 is 14 amino acids. Trimming shortened V by 7 bases and J by 3 bases, and 12 bases separated the two germline ends. The CDR3 reads CASKEQGDTGELFF. The CDR3 nucleotides are TGTGCCAGCAAAGAGCAAGGGGACACCGGGGAGCTGTTTTTT.

V usage is TRBV9 and J usage is TRBJ2-7, with D perhaps matching TRBD2 (5 bases). V shed 0 bases and J shed 6 bases, with 16 bases lying between them. From germline, CDR1 is SGDLS and CDR2 YYNGEE. This CDR3 contains 15 residues. CDR3 bases: TGTGCCAGCAGCGTAGGGGGTAGCGCCAACAGCGAGCAGTACTTC. This encodes CASSVGGSANSEQYF.

The chain employs TRBV28 and TRBJ1-5; D may be TRBD1 (6 bases). CDR1 and CDR2 from the germline V gene are MDHEN and SYDVKM. This CDR3 has 15 amino acids. V was trimmed by 2 bases and J by 7 bases, leaving 15 bases between them. CDR3 loop: CASSLVMGAEQPQHF. Written as DNA, the CDR3 is TGTGCCAGCAGTTTAGTCATGGGGGCGGAACAGCCCCAGCATTTT.

The table lists this clonotype with many counts. The J gene is TRBJ2-1, the V gene TRBV5-1, with a weak D call TRBD2 (5 bases). The CDR3 is 14 residues long. Germline loops: CDR1 SGHRS, CDR2 YFSETQ. With 5 bases removed from V and 4 bases from J, the gap between germline ends came to 13 bases. In DNA, the CDR3 is TGCGCCAGCAGGCGGGTAGAGGGTTACAATGAGCAGTTCTTC. Translation gives CASRRVEGYNEQFF.